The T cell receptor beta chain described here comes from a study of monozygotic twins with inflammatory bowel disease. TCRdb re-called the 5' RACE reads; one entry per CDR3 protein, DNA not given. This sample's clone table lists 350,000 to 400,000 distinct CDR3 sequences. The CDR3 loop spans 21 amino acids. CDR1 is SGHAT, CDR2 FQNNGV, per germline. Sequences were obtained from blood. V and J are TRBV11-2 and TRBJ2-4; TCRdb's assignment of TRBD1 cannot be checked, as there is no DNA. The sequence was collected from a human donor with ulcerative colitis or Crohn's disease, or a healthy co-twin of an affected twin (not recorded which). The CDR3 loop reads CASSLDHSTPPNRPRKNIQYF. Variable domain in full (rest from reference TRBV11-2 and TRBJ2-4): EAGVAQSPRYKIIEKRQSVAFWCNPISGHATLYWYQQILGQGPKLLIQFQNNGVVDDSQLPKDRFSAERLKGVDSTLKIQPAKLEDSAVYLCASSLDHSTPPNRPRKNIQYFGAGTRLSVL.